This T cell receptor beta chain was recorded in a study of HIV-infected patients and healthy controls. This clonotype has at least ten counts. The antigen remains unidentified. The repertoire came from unfractionated whole blood and reflected all unsorted peripheral T cells. Study-wide points: CMV-associated CDR3s mostly grew nonsignificantly during therapy, while HIV-associated CDR3s declined significantly.

This CDR3 has 19 residues. V was clipped by 4 bases and J by 6 bases; unmatched bases: 13. Germline assignment: CDR1 SGHAT and CDR2 FQNNGV. cDNA was made from approximately 500 ng RNA using alpha and beta constant primers. Each of the alpha and beta chains got its own library through chain-specific third strand synthesis with indices. TCRdb reprocessed the 5' RACE reads with MiXCR, giving one entry per CDR3 protein. The table shows some 9,600 distinct CDR3 sequences, with 7.3% occurring only once. The rearrangement links TRBV11-2 to TRBJ2-2; 14 nucleotides match TRBD2. The TCR sequence derives from an adult with HIV infection. Sample: blood, taken before antiretroviral therapy. The CDR3 protein is CASSSLPLVTSGGAGELFF. CDR3 DNA: TGTGCCAGCAGCTCCTTACCCCTAGTGACTAGCGGGGGGGCCGGGGAGCTGTTTTTT.